These 8 T cell receptor beta chains were sequenced from one sample in a study of T cell changes during pregnancy in multiple sclerosis. Clones were read by immunoSEQ multiplex PCR, and TCRdb kept only the in-frame ones, dropping some. The sample lists roughly 53,000 clones; 92% were seen once. Here the sequenced sample was CD4+ T cells from peripheral blood mononuclear cells, taken in the second trimester of pregnancy. All receptors derive from a female donor in good health, enrolled as a control in a pregnancy study.

The gene calls are TRBV18 and TRBJ2-6, with no clear D. Germline V CDR1 and CDR2: KGHSH, LQKENI. V was shortened by 0 bases and J by 1 base, with 10 bases between the two germline ends. The CDR3 totals 17 residues. The CDR3 is CASSPPLSPSGANVLTF. The CDR3 bases are TGTGCCAGCTCACCACCCCTCTCTCCTTCTGGGGCCAACGTCCTGACTTTC.

The chain is built from TRBV7-2 and TRBJ1-4, with unresolved D. V was shortened by 1 base and J by 8 bases, with 14 bases between the two germline ends. The germline gives CDR1 SGHTA, CDR2 FQGNSA. This CDR3 is built from 15 residues. The CDR3 DNA is TGTGCCAGCAGCTTAGATCTGGGGAGGAACGAAAAACTGTTTTTT. Translation gives CASSLDLGRNEKLFF.

The chain couples TRBV30 to TRBJ2-1; weak D call: TRBD2 (5 bases). Germline-derived CDR1 and CDR2 are GTSNPN and SVGIG (reference sequence). The CDR3 contains 13 residues. Trimming took off 0 bases at V and 4 bases at J, with 7 bases between the two ends. CDR3 protein: CAWSVRGYNEQFF. CDR3 coding DNA: TGTGCCTGGAGTGTACGAGGGTACAATGAGCAGTTCTTC.

The chain is built from TRBV9 and TRBJ2-3; D is unresolved. Germline-derived CDR1 and CDR2 are SGDLS and YYNGEE. The V end lost 3 bases, the J end lost 6 bases, and 11 bases lay between the germline ends. The CDR3 length is 13 residues. The CDR3 protein is CASSGLEMDTQYF. CDR3 DNA: TGTGCCAGCAGCGGCCTCGAGATGGATACGCAGTATTTT.

The chain carries TRBV29-1 and TRBJ2-7; D possibly corresponds to TRBD1 (6 bases). V dropped 7 bases and J dropped 4 bases, with 14 bases sitting between them. The CDR3 length is 12 residues. Germline V gene lookup returns CDR1 SQVTM and CDR2 ANQGSEA. In DNA form, the CDR3 reads TGCAGCGCTATGGGGGCAGGGTACGAGCAGTACTTC. Its translation is CSAMGAGYEQYF.

The chain recombines TRBV23-1 with TRBJ1-1; no clear D gene. TRBV23-1 is an open reading frame, and its role is uncertain. The V end lost 7 bases, the J end lost 4 bases, and 10 bases lay between the germline ends. CDR3 length equals 12 residues. The CDR3 protein is CASTLPGTEAFF. DNA for the CDR3: TGCGCCAGCACCCTCCCAGGCACTGAAGCTTTCTTT.

This sequence joins TRBV12-5 and TRBJ2-7, with D maybe TRBD2 (5 bases). Germline V gene sequence: CDR1 LGHNT, CDR2 FRNRAP. V was shortened by 1 base and J by 7 bases, with 14 bases between the two germline ends. The CDR3 runs to 14 residues. Here the CDR3 reads CASGLGTGLGEQYF. CDR3 sequence (DNA): TGTGCTAGTGGTTTGGGGACGGGGTTGGGGGAGCAGTACTTC.

This chain links TRBV11-2 with TRBJ1-2; D may be TRBD1 (6 bases). Germline-derived CDR1 and CDR2 are SGHAT and FQNNGV. V was trimmed by 0 bases and J by 8 bases, leaving 13 bases between them. This CDR3 is built from 14 residues. CDR3 nucleotides: TGTGCCAGCAGCTTAGAATGGGGGCCGTACGGCTACACCTTC. This encodes CASSLEWGPYGYTF. Looking up the rest from reference TRBV11-2 and TRBJ1-2 gives the full variable domain: EAGVAQSPRYKIIEKRQSVAFWCNPISGHATLYWYQQILGQGPKLLIQFQNNGVVDDSQLPKDRFSAERLKGVDSTLKIQPAKLEDSAVYLCASSLEWGPYGYTFGSGTRLTVV.